This T cell receptor (beta chain) was captured in a study of cytomegalovirus exposure and HLA in healthy donors (TCRdb year 2017). Study-wide context: In an earlier analysis of roughly 590 of the donors, about 260 Gb of sequence data and approximately 120 million unique TCR beta sequences from about 190 million T cells were reported. Roughly 5 DR-DQ haplotypes were treated as single units for association and clustering because of strong linkage in the cohort. A later analysis re-examined previously published TCR beta repertoires from 500 to 700 donors and added high-resolution HLA genotyping to investigate patterns of TCR occurrence. An earlier analysis of 500 to 750 of the donors applied high-throughput TCR beta sequencing to assess whether each TCR beta V gene segment acted as functional or pseudogenic. To predict cytomegalovirus infection status, the study brought together high-throughput TCR immunosequencing, statistical association of individual TCRs with disease status, and machine learning. Donor age, sex, ethnicity and CMV serostatus were collected together with the repertoire data. A separate validation cohort of 100 to 150 different subjects was used in addition to the approximately 640-subject first cohort. HLA typing covered class I and class II loci at four-digit resolution. An early release covering roughly 640 HLA-typed donors comprised approximately 290 gigabases of sequencing data and around 80 million unique TCR sequences. The study used immunosequencing to profile the T cell repertoires of more than 650 subjects and linked those repertoires to cytomegalovirus serostatus. The study was designed to test whether signatures of past pathogen exposure could be identified by cataloging public T cell receptors. Across roughly 420 genotyped donors of the cohort, an average of about 200,000 unique TCR beta nucleotide sequences per donor were sequenced, and approximately 19% of those sequences were non-productive. Rather than using new phenotypic data, the later analysis identified candidate immune exposures from TCR beta sequences and from how often those sequences occurred across donors. The number of typed donors differed by locus: about 629-640 for A, B, C, DRB1 and DQB1; 500 to 550 for DQA1; 606 for DPA1; and around 490 for DPB1. Every repertoire in the discovery cohort had been generated on one and the same sequencing platform. Of the 350 to 400 genotyped donors, roughly 80% fell in the genetic ancestry cluster associated with self-reported Caucasian donors. A later genetic analysis used genome-wide SNP genotypes for about three fifths of the roughly 700 donors, treating that subset as a discovery cohort. Broader findings and caveats from the paper: The cohort was sequenced for TCR beta chains only, and without alpha or paired-chain data the features that could be detected were limited. In a later analysis, the rate of TCR association differed among HLA loci, with DRB1 alleles having the most associated TCRs and HLA-C alleles having the fewest. Linkage disequilibrium might explain the correlated functional status among segregating V segments, but an unknown experimental factor could not be excluded. Cytomegalovirus status was reported to be diagnosed by the classifier with high specificity and sensitivity in both the original and validation cohorts. Assigning TCR associations to individual alleles was difficult when HLA alleles, especially DR and DQ, strongly co-occurred. Because counts were too low, seventeen rarely observed V segments, including chromosome 9 orphons, were excluded from the earlier analysis of under 650 of the donors. A later analysis found that HLA-associated TCR beta chains were more clonally expanded and had lower generation probabilities than equally common non-associated chains. Several of the top co-occurrence clusters appeared to be linked to parvovirus B19, influenza, CMV and Epstein-Barr virus, according to a later analysis. A total of fewer than 200 TCR beta chains were listed by the study as associated with cytomegalovirus. While some public TCRs were present in many individuals, most TCR sequences turned up only very rarely across donors. A further reported finding was that TCR beta sequences accurately predicted the HLA-A and HLA-B alleles for most subjects in the first cohort. Three of the identified cytomegalovirus-associated TCR beta chains were confirmed in vitro to be specific for cytomegalovirus antigens. CMV serostatus was the only immune exposure information available for the cohort. Roughly uniform sequencing depth across donors was assumed in presence/absence analyses, although this assumption may not hold. An earlier analysis of 450 to 750 of the donors showed that most TCR beta V segments appeared in productive rearrangements either about 87% or about 30% of the time, which broadly matched IMGT annotations. V-gene and J-gene trimming of TCR beta chains was associated with a missense DCLRE1C variant in a later genetic analysis, and the association was replicated in an independent cohort. Because HLA typing was missing for some donors at each locus, association tests included only the typed subset. A later analysis associated about 16,000 TCR beta sequences with specific HLA alleles at a false discovery rate of 0.05. The sequencing pipeline was judged likely to have produced a cluster of highly shared sequence variants as a technical artifact. The authors suggested that the approach could potentially be extended to other disease states and immunological phenotypes. A later genetic analysis reported fewer N-insertions in productive TCRs among donors in an Asian-associated ancestry cluster than the approximately 700-donor mean. In a later analysis, most CMV-associated TCR beta chains were found to appear HLA-restricted, with HLA associations seemingly driven largely by CMV exposure.

As regards this clone: It lacks a known antigen.

In total, roughly 670 healthy bone marrow donors made up the cohort. At the time of sampling, every cohort member was nominally healthy, though immune exposures that went unrecorded were likely present. The donor tested CMV seronegative and was one of the 352 seronegative cohort members. Every donor gave a peripheral blood sample, and the peripheral blood mononuclear cells from that sample were used for TCR beta sequencing. Genomic DNA extraction from the blood cell samples was performed with the Qiagen DNeasy Blood Extraction Kit. The library was generated by the immunoSEQ multiplex PCR assay. A mixture of 60 forward primers for TCR Vbeta segments and 13 reverse primers for TCR Jbeta segments was used in the multiplex PCR. A multiplex PCR assay on genomic DNA amplified the CDR3 region of rearranged TCR beta genes. On the Illumina HiSeq System, the amplified TCR beta libraries were sequenced as 87-base-pair reads. In the authors' own workflow: In a later analysis, tens of millions of unique TCR beta chains were counted across the 650 to 750 repertoires, and around 10 million of these chains were shared by at least two donors. Raw reads were error-corrected and collapsed into unique sequences by a nearest-neighbor algorithm in which closely related sequences were merged to remove PCR and sequencing errors. To assign V, D and J gene segments, CDR3 sequences were aligned to IMGT reference sequences. For a sequence to be retained, a match of at least six nucleotides to both a V gene segment and a J gene segment was required. Rearrangements were called productive when the CDR3 lacked stop codons and stayed in frame with V and J; all others were non-productive. CDR3 was defined according to IMGT convention as the region running from the second conserved V-encoded cysteine to the conserved J-encoded phenylalanine. The earlier analysis of 500 to 650 of the donors excluded any sequence lacking an unambiguous match to a single V gene segment. In an earlier analysis of approximately 550 of the donors, V segments were called functional above 56.7% productive rearrangements and were called segregating when the between-donor standard deviation exceeded 5%. To diagnose cytomegalovirus status from the catalog of TCR beta chain sequences, a statistical classification framework was built. V and J gene assignment, in a later analysis, came from comparing TCR nucleotide sequences with IMGT/GENE-DB human TR gene sequences. In a later analysis, CDR3 sequences and most-parsimonious VDJ recombination scenarios were assigned using the TCRdist pipeline. In a later analysis, each TCR beta chain was defined by its CDR3 amino acid sequence together with its V-gene family, and reads without a unique V-gene family were excluded. A later analysis removed several hundred highly shared, low-generation-probability nucleotide sequences to deal with suspected cross-contamination and a sequencing artifact. For each public chain, a later analysis derived a clonal expansion index from normalized ranks of inferred template counts within each repertoire. A later analysis computed generation probabilities with a VDJ recombination model fitted to out-of-frame rearrangements, and checked the results against IGoR. In a later analysis, TCR-TCR, TCR-HLA and TCR-CMV co-occurrence was scored with hypergeometric tests, and a repertoire-size bias correction was applied to TCR pairs. False discovery rates were estimated in a later analysis by permuting HLA or CMV assignments 20 times. In a later analysis, co-occurring TCRs were grouped using DBSCAN, and TCRdist sequence similarity was added for clustering within HLA-allele-positive subsets. Repertoires with fewer than 30,000 or more than 120,000 public chains, plus five repertoires with anomalous nucleotide sharing, were excluded from co-occurrence clustering. Entries here come from immuneACCESS through TCRdb and include only in-frame sequences with V and J called. Some clones fail to appear in such tables; in the studies checked, an unresolved V gene covers under half of the shortfall, and the cause of the remainder is unknown. V, J and clone size were drawn from that table, and D and trimming were deduced from the DNA. This sample's table has entries for about 72,000 clones. Jointly, the top ten make up roughly 2.8% of the sample.

The receptor was derived from a man between 40 and 49 years old in good health and CMV-seronegative. The material sequenced was PBMCs.

The DNA sequence is given as TGTGCCAGCTCACCCGGGACAGGCCCGAACACCGGGGAGCTGTTTTTT. This sequence encodes CASSPGTGPNTGELFF. Recombination connected TRBV18 to TRBJ2-2; TRBD1 lines up with 8 middle nucleotides. The germline V gene encodes CDR1 KGHSH and CDR2 LQKENI. The CDR3 runs 16 amino acids, cysteine and phenylalanine included. The retained sequence is limited to the CDR3, 48 bases, with the frame set at the first base. Unmatched junction bases come to 3, with V trimmed by 3 bases and J by 0 bases.